Below are 9 T cell receptor beta chains sequenced from a single sample in a study of shared clonotypes between healthy human individuals. TCRdb's table, derived via immunoSEQ multiplex PCR, lists solely in-frame clones and lacks some. The sample lists around 2.5 million clones, under 95% occurring once. Sequencing was done on a sample of naive CD4+ T cells from PBMCs. As to subset: CD45RA+ positively selected. The receptors shown here come from a young man in good health. Some clones in this sample may be carry-over from other donors' samples.

The genes are TRBV2 and TRBJ2-2, with D uncertain. The CDR3 spans 12 residues. V was cut by 1 base and J by 7 bases, with 4 bases left in between. In germline, CDR1 is SNHLY, CDR2 FYNNEI. CDR3 in amino acids: CASSEDYGELFF. The CDR3 coding sequence is TGTGCCAGCAGTGAAGACTACGGGGAGCTGTTTTTT.

The chain carries TRBV11-2 and TRBJ2-1, with 8 bases matching TRBD2. Germline V CDR1 and CDR2: SGHAT, FQNNGV. The CDR3 is 16 amino acids. V shed 5 bases and J 9 bases; nucleotides not matched to a gene: 15. DNA of the CDR3: TGTGCCAGCAGCCCCAGGGATCGGGAGGGCCGCAGTGAGCAGTTCTTC. Protein product: CASSPRDREGRSEQFF.

For this clone: Other nucleotide sequences from this sample produce the same CDR3. The chain combines TRBV5-1 with TRBJ2-5, with D perhaps given as TRBD1 or TRBD2 (5 bases each). CDR3 length: 14 amino acids. Between the trimmed V and J ends, which lost 0 bases and 2 bases, there was a span of 8 bases. The V gene's germline CDR1 is SGHRS and CDR2 YFSETQ. CDR3 sequence: CASSLVGAQETQYF. In nucleotides, the CDR3 is TGCGCCAGCAGCTTGGTCGGGGCGCAAGAGACCCAGTACTTC.

J is TRBJ1-2 and V is TRBV4-1; a possible D gene is TRBD1 (5 bases). V lost 2 bases and J 4 bases, leaving 11 bases between the germline ends. The CDR3 has 14 amino acids. Germline V CDR1 and CDR2: MGHRA, YSYEKL. The CDR3 nucleotides read TGCGCCAGCAGCCAATATCAGGGCTCCTATGGCTACACCTTC. It translates to CASSQYQGSYGYTF.

The CDR3 DNA is TGTGCCAGCAGGGACACCCCGTCAGAGACCCAGTACTTC. Its protein product is CASRDTPSETQYF. This chain uses TRBV2 with TRBJ2-5, with D maybe TRBD1 (5 bases). CDR3 length: 13 residues. Trimming took off 6 bases at V and 4 bases at J, with 12 bases between the two ends. CDR1 is SNHLY, CDR2 FYNNEI, per germline.

Concerning this clone itself: Other DNA sequences in this sample translate to the same CDR3. This chain uses TRBV5-1 with TRBJ1-2, with 12 bases fitting TRBD1. This CDR3 has 15 residues. V shed 3 bases and J 5 bases; nucleotides not matched to a gene: 5. From germline, CDR1 is SGHRS and CDR2 YFSETQ. CDR3: CASSSGQGARYGYTF. The CDR3 nucleotides read TGCGCCAGCAGCTCGGGACAGGGGGCTCGGTATGGCTACACCTTC.

In the case of this clone: Different DNA sequences within this sample yield the same CDR3. This chain connects TRBV29-1 to TRBJ2-4; D is uncertain. Germline CDR1 SQVTM, CDR2 ANQGSEA. CDR3 length: 13 amino acids. V was trimmed by 4 bases and J by 0 bases, leaving 7 bases between them. The CDR3 protein is CSVAGLAKNIQYF. Written as DNA, the CDR3 is TGCAGCGTTGCGGGTCTAGCCAAAAACATTCAGTACTTC.

This sequence joins TRBV2 and TRBJ2-3, with D hard to call. Looked up from germline, CDR1 is SNHLY and CDR2 is FYNNEI. The CDR3 has 13 amino acids. V shed 4 bases and J shed 8 bases, with 13 bases lying between them. This CDR3 reads CASSGGPWATQYF. In nucleotides, the CDR3 is TGTGCCAGCAGTGGCGGTCCGTGGGCTACGCAGTATTTT.

The gene calls are TRBV10-1 and TRBJ2-7; 9 nucleotides align to TRBD1. The CDR3 is 13 amino acids. V lost 10 bases to trimming and J lost 4 bases; unmatched junction nucleotides: 8. CDR1 WNHNN and CDR2 SYGVQD come from the germline V gene (reference sequence). CDR3 coding DNA: TGCGCCACACCGGGACAGGGCCGGTACGAGCAGTACTTC. Translating it yields CATPGQGRYEQYF.